A selection of T cell receptor beta chains follows, all from one sample in a study of T cell responses to AZD1222 COVID-19 vaccine. TCRdb's copy holds only in-frame clones and misses some; the assay was immunoSEQ multiplex PCR. The sample lists fewer than 85,000 clones, more than 70% occurring once. The material was peripheral blood, obtained on day 0 of AZD1222 vaccination. These receptors all come from an adult in good health. The CDR3 runs from the conserved cysteine through the conserved F or W. A D gene is named only where the DNA matches it firmly. The size entry is marked missing in some rows and otherwise reads once, few, many or a size class.

V,D,J,length,size,DNA,CDR3
TRBV18,-,TRBJ1-1,13,-,TGTGCCAGCTCAAACCAGGGTGGCACTGAAGCTTTCTTT,CASSNQGGTEAFF
TRBV19,-,TRBJ1-5,15,-,TGTGCCAGTAGTAAGGATCCAATCGGGAGCCAGCCCCAGCATTTT,CASSKDPIGSQPQHF
TRBV9,-,TRBJ2-7,14,-,TGTGCCAGCAGCGTAGATGGGACCGGGGACGAGCAGTACTTC,CASSVDGTGDEQYF
TRBV6-1,-,TRBJ2-1,12,few,TGTGCCAGCAGTGCGATAGCCAATGAGCAGTTCTTC,CASSAIANEQFF
TRBV6-5,-,TRBJ2-1,12,-,TGTGCCACCCGCCGGGCTGCGAATGAGCAGTTCTTC,CATRRAANEQFF
TRBV7-2,TRBD2,TRBJ2-2,16,-,TGTGCCAGCAGCCCCCCCGGACTAGAGAACACCGGGGAGCTGTTTTTT,CASSPPGLENTGELFF
TRBV28,TRBD2,TRBJ2-2,15,-,TGTGCCAGCAGTCGACTAGCGGCGAACACCGGGGAGCTGTTTTTT,CASSRLAANTGELFF
TRBV4-1,-,TRBJ1-1,15,-,TGCGCCAGCAGCCAAGATCTCTCAGTGAACACTGAAGCTTTCTTT,CASSQDLSVNTEAFF
TRBV14,TRBD1,TRBJ1-2,13,-,TGTGCCAGCAGCCAAGCAGGGGGATATGGCTACACCTTC,CASSQAGGYGYTF
TRBV15,-,TRBJ1-3,17,-,TGTGCCACCAGCAGAGATGTTATCAGGGCCTCTGGAAACACCATATATTTT,CATSRDVIRASGNTIYF
TRBV4-2,-,TRBJ1-2,14,-,TGTGCCAGCAGCCCAGCGACAGTGAGAGATGGCTACACCTTC,CASSPATVRDGYTF
TRBV6-5,-,TRBJ2-1,14,few,TGTGCCAGCAGTTATGATGTGGTGGTAGGTGAGCAGTTCTTC,CASSYDVVVGEQFF
TRBV7-8,TRBD2,TRBJ2-7,13,-,TGTGCCAGCAGGGGAGCGGGAGAGGGCGAGCAGTACTTC,CASRGAGEGEQYF
TRBV19,-,TRBJ1-6,15,-,TGTGCCAGTAGTCCGAGGACAGATCATAATTCACCCCTCCACTTT,CASSPRTDHNSPLHF
TRBV28,-,TRBJ1-1,15,-,TGTGCCAGCAGTCCCAGGGTAGGCATGAACACTGAAGCTTTCTTT,CASSPRVGMNTEAFF
TRBV24-1,-,TRBJ2-1,14,-,TGTGCCACCAGGGGGGGTTCAAACTACAATGAGCAGTTCTTC,CATRGGSNYNEQFF
TRBV7-9,-,TRBJ1-1,13,-,TGTGCCAGCAGCATACCTATGAACACTGAAGCTTTCTTT,CASSIPMNTEAFF
TRBV15,-,TRBJ2-4,17,once,TGTGCCACCAGCAGAGATCGTCCGGGACTAGCCAAAAACATTCAGTACTTC,CATSRDRPGLAKNIQYF
TRBV7-2,TRBD1,TRBJ1-4,17,-,TGTGCCAGCAGCTTAGCGGAACTCGGCAGGGGGGCAGAAAAACTGTTTTTT,CASSLAELGRGAEKLFF
TRBV14,-,TRBJ2-2,16,-,TGTGCCAGCAGCCAATATCGGGGGTCAAACACCGGGGAGCTGTTTTTT,CASSQYRGSNTGELFF
TRBV10-3,-,TRBJ2-7,15,-,TGTGCCATCAGTGAGGGAAGGCTCACATCAGACGAGCAGTACTTC,CAISEGRLTSDEQYF
TRBV27,TRBD1,TRBJ1-2,11,-,TGTGCCAGCCGTCAGGGGGATGGCTACACCTTC,CASRQGDGYTF
TRBV29-1,TRBD1,TRBJ2-7,13,-,TGCAGCGTCACACCGCAGGGGGCCTACGAGCAGTACTTC,CSVTPQGAYEQYF
TRBV7-7,TRBD2,TRBJ2-7,19,few,TGTGCCAGCAGCTTAGCAGGCCCACCATCCGGGGGGAGCTCCTACGAGCAGTACTTC,CASSLAGPPSGGSSYEQYF
TRBV18,-,TRBJ1-6,14,-,TGTGCCAGCTCATTAGGTTCGCGAAATTCACCCCTCCACTTT,CASSLGSRNSPLHF
TRBV7-2,TRBD1,TRBJ1-1,15,-,TGTGCCAGCAGTTTAGCTGGGACAGGGAACACTGAAGCTTTCTTT,CASSLAGTGNTEAFF
TRBV3-1/TRBV3-2,-,TRBJ2-4,18,-,TGTGCCAGCAGCCATCCGGGAGTCGGTGTACTAGCCAAAAACATTCAGTACTTC,CASSHPGVGVLAKNIQYF
TRBV6-2/TRBV6-3,-,TRBJ2-2,12,few,TGTGCCAGCAGTCAGGGGACCGGGGAGCTGTTTTTT,CASSQGTGELFF
TRBV2,-,TRBJ1-1,14,-,TGTGCCAGCAGTTCCCGCAGTATGAACACTGAAGCTTTCTTT,CASSSRSMNTEAFF
TRBV3-1/TRBV3-2,-,TRBJ2-7,18,-,TGTGCCAGCAGCCAAGATTTCTCAGGGTCGTTATATAGATACGAGCAGTACTTC,CASSQDFSGSLYRYEQYF
TRBV6-2/TRBV6-3,TRBD1,TRBJ2-5,15,once,TGTGCCAGCAGTCCAGGACAGGGAGAGGCGGAGACCCAGTACTTC,CASSPGQGEAETQYF
TRBV29-1,TRBD1,TRBJ1-5,13,-,TGCAGCGTTGCAGGGGGGATCAATCAGCCCCAGCATTTT,CSVAGGINQPQHF
TRBV30,-,TRBJ1-1,13,-,TGTGCCTGGGACCCGGCAGGAAACACTGAAGCTTTCTTT,CAWDPAGNTEAFF
TRBV19,-,TRBJ2-7,14,-,TGTGCCAGTAGTATAACTGGGAACAGCTACGAGCAGTACTTC,CASSITGNSYEQYF
TRBV4-1,-,TRBJ1-1,15,-,TGCGCCAGCAGCCAAGATAGGATGGGGCCTGATGAAGCTTTCTTT,CASSQDRMGPDEAFF
TRBV27,-,TRBJ2-2,16,-,TGTGCCAGCAGTCGGTATGGGGCAGACGTCACCGGGGAGCTGTTTTTT,CASSRYGADVTGELFF
TRBV24-1,-,TRBJ2-7,15,-,TGTGCCACCAGTGATGGTAGGGGTTTTGGGGACGAGCAGTACTTC,CATSDGRGFGDEQYF
TRBV28,-,TRBJ1-1,14,-,TGTGCCAGCAGGAAACCGGGACAGAACACTGAAGCTTTCTTT,CASRKPGQNTEAFF
TRBV28,TRBD2,TRBJ2-7,16,-,TGTGCCAGCAGTTTGTCTAGCGGGAGTAGCGCCTACGAGCAGTACTTC,CASSLSSGSSAYEQYF
TRBV28,-,TRBJ2-3,13,-,TGTGCCAGCAGTTTGTCGGGCACAGATACGCAGTATTTT,CASSLSGTDTQYF